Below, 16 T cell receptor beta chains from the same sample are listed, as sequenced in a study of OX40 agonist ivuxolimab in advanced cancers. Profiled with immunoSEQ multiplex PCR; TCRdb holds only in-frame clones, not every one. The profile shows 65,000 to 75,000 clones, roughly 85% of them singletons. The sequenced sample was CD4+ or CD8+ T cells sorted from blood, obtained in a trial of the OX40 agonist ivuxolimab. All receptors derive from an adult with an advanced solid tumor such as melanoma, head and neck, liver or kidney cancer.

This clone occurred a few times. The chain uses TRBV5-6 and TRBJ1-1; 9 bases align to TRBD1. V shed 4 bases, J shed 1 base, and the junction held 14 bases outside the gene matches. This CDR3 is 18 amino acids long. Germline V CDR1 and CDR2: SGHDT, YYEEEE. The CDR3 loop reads CASSPDRGGRAQNTEAFF. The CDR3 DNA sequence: TGTGCCAGCAGCCCGGACAGGGGAGGGCGGGCCCAGAACACTGAAGCTTTCTTT.

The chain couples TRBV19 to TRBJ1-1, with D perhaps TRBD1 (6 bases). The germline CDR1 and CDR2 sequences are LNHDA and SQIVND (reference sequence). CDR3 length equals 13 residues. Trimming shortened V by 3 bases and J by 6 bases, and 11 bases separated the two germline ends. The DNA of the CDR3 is TGTGCCAGTAGTATCAGGGGTTGGCCTGAAGCTTTCTTT. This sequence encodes CASSIRGWPEAFF. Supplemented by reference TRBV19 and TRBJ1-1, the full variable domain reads DGGITQSPKYLFRKEGQNVTLSCEQNLNHDAMYWYRQDPGQGLRLIYYSQIVNDFQKGDIAEGYSVSREKKESFPLTVTSAQKNPTAFYLCASSIRGWPEAFFGQGTRLTVV.

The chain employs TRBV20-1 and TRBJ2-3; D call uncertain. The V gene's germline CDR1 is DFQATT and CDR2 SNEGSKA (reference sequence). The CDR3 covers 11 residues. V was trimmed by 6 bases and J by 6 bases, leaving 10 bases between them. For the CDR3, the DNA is TGCAGTGCCGCGGTAGGTGATACGCAGTATTTT. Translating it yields CSAAVGDTQYF.

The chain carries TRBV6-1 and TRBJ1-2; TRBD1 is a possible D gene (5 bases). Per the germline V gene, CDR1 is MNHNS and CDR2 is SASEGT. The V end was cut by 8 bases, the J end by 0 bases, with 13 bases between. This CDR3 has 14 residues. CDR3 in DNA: TGTGCCAGCGGTCCCGGGGCGACTAACTATGGCTACACCTTC. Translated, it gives CASGPGATNYGYTF.

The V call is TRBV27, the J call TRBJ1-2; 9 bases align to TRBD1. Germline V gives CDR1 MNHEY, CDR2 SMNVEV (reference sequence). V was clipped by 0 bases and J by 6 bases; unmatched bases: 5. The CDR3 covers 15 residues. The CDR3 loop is CASSLSGQGKNGYTF. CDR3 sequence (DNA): TGTGCCAGCAGTTTATCGGGACAGGGAAAAAATGGCTACACCTTC.

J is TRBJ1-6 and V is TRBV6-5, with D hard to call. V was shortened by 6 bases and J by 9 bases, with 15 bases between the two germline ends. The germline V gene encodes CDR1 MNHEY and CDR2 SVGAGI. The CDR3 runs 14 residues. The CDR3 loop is CASRADHFGSPLHF. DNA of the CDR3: TGTGCCAGCAGAGCCGACCATTTCGGTTCACCCCTCCACTTT.

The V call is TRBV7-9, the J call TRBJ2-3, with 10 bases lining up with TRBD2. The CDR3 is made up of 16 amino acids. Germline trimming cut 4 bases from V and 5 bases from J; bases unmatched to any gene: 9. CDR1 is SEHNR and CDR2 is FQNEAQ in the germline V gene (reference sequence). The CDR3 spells CASSSSLAGVVDTQYF. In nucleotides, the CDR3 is TGTGCCAGCAGCTCCAGTCTAGCGGGGGTTGTAGATACGCAGTATTTT.

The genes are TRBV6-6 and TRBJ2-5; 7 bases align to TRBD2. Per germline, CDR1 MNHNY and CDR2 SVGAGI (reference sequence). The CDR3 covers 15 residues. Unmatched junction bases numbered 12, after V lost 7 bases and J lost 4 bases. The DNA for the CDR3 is TGTGCCAGCACCCCCCGCGGGGGTCGTGGAGAGACCCAGTACTTC. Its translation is CASTPRGGRGETQYF.

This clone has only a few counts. The CDR3 protein is CASSAGQPSYEQYF. The CDR3 nucleotides read TGCGCCAGCAGCGCCGGACAGCCTTCCTACGAGCAGTACTTC. The chain recombines TRBV5-1 with TRBJ2-7, with D possibly matching TRBD1 (6 bases). The CDR3 has 14 residues. V lost 4 bases, J lost 1 base, and 12 bases lay in between. Germline CDR1 SGHRS, CDR2 YFSETQ.

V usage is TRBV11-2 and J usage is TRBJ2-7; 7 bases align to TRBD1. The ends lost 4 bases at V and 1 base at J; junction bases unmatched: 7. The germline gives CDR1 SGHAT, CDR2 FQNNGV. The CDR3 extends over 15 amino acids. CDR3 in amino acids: CASSSPKTGSYEQYF. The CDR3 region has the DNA TGTGCCAGCAGCTCCCCAAAGACAGGGTCCTACGAGCAGTACTTC.

Here the CDR3 reads CSVLGLGTEAFF. The DNA for the CDR3 is TGCAGCGTTTTGGGGCTGGGCACTGAAGCTTTCTTT. The V call is TRBV29-1, the J call TRBJ1-1, with D perhaps TRBD1 (5 bases). V was pared by 5 bases and J by 4 bases, with 11 bases between. Germline V lookup: CDR1 SQVTM, CDR2 ANQGSEA. CDR3 length: 12 amino acids.

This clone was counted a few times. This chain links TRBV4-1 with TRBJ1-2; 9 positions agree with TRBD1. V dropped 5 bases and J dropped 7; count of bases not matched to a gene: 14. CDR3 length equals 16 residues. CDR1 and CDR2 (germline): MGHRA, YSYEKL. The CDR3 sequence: CASSSQIRDRASGYTF. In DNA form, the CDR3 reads TGCGCCAGCAGCTCCCAAATTCGGGACAGGGCTAGTGGCTACACCTTC.

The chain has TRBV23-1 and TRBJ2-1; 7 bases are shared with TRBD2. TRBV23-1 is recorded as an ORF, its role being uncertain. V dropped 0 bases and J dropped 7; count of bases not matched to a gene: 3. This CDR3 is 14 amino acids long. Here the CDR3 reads CASSQSCGRNEQFF. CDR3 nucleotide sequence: TGCGCCAGCAGTCAATCGTGCGGGAGAAATGAGCAGTTCTTC.

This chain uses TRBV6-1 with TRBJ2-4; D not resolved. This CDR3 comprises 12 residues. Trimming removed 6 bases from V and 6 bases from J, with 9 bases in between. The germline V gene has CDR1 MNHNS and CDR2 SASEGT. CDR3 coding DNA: TGTGCCAGCAGCCTCGGTGGAAACATTCAGTACTTC. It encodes CASSLGGNIQYF.

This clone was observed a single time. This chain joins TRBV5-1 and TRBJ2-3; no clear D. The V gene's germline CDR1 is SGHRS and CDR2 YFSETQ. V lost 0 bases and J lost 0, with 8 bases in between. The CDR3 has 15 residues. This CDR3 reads CASSLEVGSTDTQYF. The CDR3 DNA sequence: TGCGCCAGCAGCTTGGAGGTGGGGAGCACAGATACGCAGTATTTT.

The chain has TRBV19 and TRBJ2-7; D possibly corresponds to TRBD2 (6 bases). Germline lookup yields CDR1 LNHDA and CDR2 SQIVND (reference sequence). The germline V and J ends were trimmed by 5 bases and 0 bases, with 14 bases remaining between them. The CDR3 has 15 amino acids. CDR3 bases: TGTGCCAGTAGTTTCTCTAGCGAATACTCCTACGAGCAGTACTTC. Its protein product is CASSFSSEYSYEQYF.